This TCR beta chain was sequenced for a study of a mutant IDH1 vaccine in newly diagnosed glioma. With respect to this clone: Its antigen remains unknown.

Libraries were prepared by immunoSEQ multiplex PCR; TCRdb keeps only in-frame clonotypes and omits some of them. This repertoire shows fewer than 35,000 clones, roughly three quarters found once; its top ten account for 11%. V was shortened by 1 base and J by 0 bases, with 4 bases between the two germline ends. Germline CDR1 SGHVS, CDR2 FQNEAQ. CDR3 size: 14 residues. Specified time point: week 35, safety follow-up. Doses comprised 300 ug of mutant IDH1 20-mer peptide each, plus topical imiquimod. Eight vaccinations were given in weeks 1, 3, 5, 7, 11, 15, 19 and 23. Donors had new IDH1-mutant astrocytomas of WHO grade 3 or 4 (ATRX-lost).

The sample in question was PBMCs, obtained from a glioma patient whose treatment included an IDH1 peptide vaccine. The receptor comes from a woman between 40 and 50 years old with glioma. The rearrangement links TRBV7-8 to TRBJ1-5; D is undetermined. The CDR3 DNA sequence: TGTGCCAGCAGCTTAGAGGGTAGCAATCAGCCCCAGCATTTT. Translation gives CASSLEGSNQPQHF.